This is a list of T cell receptor beta chains from one sample in a study of blood T cell repertoires in COVID-19. Data came from immunoSEQ multiplex PCR; TCRdb stores just in-frame clones and leaves some out. The sample carries 100,000 or so clones, less than 85% recorded once. Sample: peripheral blood. Receptor source: a woman aged 70-85 years with active or convalescent COVID-19. Each CDR3 is given without its conserved first and last residue. A D gene is named only where the DNA matches it firmly. Where a row states a size, it is once, few, many or the class of an expanded clone; other rows omit it.

TRBV2,TRBD1,TRBJ1-2,-,ASSGSLIGGFGLNYGYT
TRBV5-1,-,TRBJ1-1,-,ASSFETLGVTEAF
TRBV7-9,-,TRBJ1-1,-,ASSLVAPGQGAEAF
TRBV6-4,TRBD2,TRBJ2-1,few,ASSDGTSGGSDEQF
TRBV2,-,TRBJ1-5,-,ASSDLVTQRNQPQH
TRBV6-1,TRBD1,TRBJ1-3,-,ASSEGRTGVNTIY
TRBV4-2,-,TRBJ1-4,-,ASSLETASNEKLF
TRBV19,TRBD1,TRBJ2-2,few,ASSSGGHTGELF
TRBV7-2,TRBD1,TRBJ1-1,once,ASSFSGTENTEAF
TRBV19,TRBD1,TRBJ1-2,-,ASSLDRGKVYGYT
TRBV5-1,TRBD1,TRBJ1-1,few,ASSLTGESSTEAF
TRBV7-2,TRBD2,TRBJ2-2,-,ASSRTSGSTGELF
TRBV6-1,TRBD2,TRBJ2-7,-,ASSEALLGLAASYEQY
TRBV24-1,TRBD1,TRBJ2-1,-,ATSRDSMNEQF
TRBV19,-,TRBJ2-3,-,ASSMRVYGDTQY
TRBV18,-,TRBJ2-2,-,ASSPGSGELF
TRBV5-1,TRBD1,TRBJ1-1,-,ASSMGQGSITEAF
TRBV28,TRBD1,TRBJ1-6,-,ASSPPDRGGSPLH
TRBV19,-,TRBJ1-3,-,ASSFSLQNSGNTIY
TRBV3-1/TRBV3-2,TRBD2,TRBJ2-7,few,ASSQGRGGEQY
TRBV5-1,-,TRBJ1-1,few,ASSLEMRGSTEAF
TRBV6-2/TRBV6-3,-,TRBJ1-2,-,ASSDRLRNGYT
TRBV18,-,TRBJ2-4,few,ASSPQAQGSKNIQY
TRBV5-1,TRBD1,TRBJ1-1,-,ASSRTGGAPEAF
TRBV5-1,-,TRBJ2-5,-,ASSLGLKMGRLMETQY
TRBV18,-,TRBJ2-7,-,ASSPSGSSYEQY
TRBV29-1,TRBD1,TRBJ1-1,-,SVVQGTGGTEAF
TRBV3-1/TRBV3-2,TRBD2,TRBJ2-3,-,ASSQDQRGRIAGVTTDTQY
TRBV7-2,TRBD2,TRBJ2-4,-,ASRERAGGGSKNIQY
TRBV11-2,-,TRBJ2-1,-,ASSFSRGVNEQF
TRBV5-1,TRBD2,TRBJ2-1,-,ASSLAGGPQYNEQF
TRBV11-1,TRBD2,TRBJ2-3,-,ASSAGGVSTDTQY
TRBV19,-,TRBJ1-4,-,ASSIDLRGMEKLF
TRBV6-2/TRBV6-3,-,TRBJ1-1,once,ASSTSFTEAF
TRBV5-4,TRBD1,TRBJ2-4,-,ASSFSGGKNIQY
TRBV5-1,-,TRBJ2-4,-,ASSDQGGQNIQY
TRBV6-1,TRBD2,TRBJ2-1,-,ASSEEAGGAFVEF
TRBV5-5,TRBD2,TRBJ2-1,-,ASSLGGLALEQSF
TRBV7-9,-,TRBJ1-1,-,ASSLAPRVNTEAF
TRBV15,TRBD2,TRBJ2-7,-,ATSTGGSEQY
TRBV27,TRBD1,TRBJ1-2,-,ASSLQGASYGYT
TRBV19,-,TRBJ2-7,-,ASSMNRVGEQY
TRBV7-6,-,TRBJ1-5,-,ASSQQGGSNQPQH
TRBV19,TRBD1,TRBJ2-5,-,ASSPPPRTGGGETQY
TRBV19,-,TRBJ1-2,-,ASKTGRDGYT
TRBV6-1,-,TRBJ2-7,-,ASSDPGHSSYEQY
TRBV7-9,-,TRBJ1-3,few,ASSATTGTGNTIY
TRBV28,-,TRBJ1-3,-,ASSGQSSGNTIY
TRBV6-2/TRBV6-3,-,TRBJ1-1,-,ASSRAGMNTEAF
TRBV6-6,TRBD1,TRBJ1-5,-,ASSYSTGLNQPQH
TRBV7-2,-,TRBJ2-1,once,ASSLVWGPYNEQF
TRBV11-2,TRBD2,TRBJ2-5,few,ASSSNPASGGVGSQY
TRBV18,-,TRBJ1-1,-,ATETRGVGTEAF